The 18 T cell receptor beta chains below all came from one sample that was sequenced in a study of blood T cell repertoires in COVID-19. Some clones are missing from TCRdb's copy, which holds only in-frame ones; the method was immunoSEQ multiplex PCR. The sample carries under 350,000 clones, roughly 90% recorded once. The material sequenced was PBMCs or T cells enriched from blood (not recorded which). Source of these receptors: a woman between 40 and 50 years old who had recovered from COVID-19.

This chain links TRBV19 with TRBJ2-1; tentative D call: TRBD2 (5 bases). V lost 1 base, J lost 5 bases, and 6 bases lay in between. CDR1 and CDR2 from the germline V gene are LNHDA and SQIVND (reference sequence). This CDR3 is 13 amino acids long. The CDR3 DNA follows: TGTGCCAGTAGTATAGTCGGGGACAATGAGCAGTTCTTC. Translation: CASSIVGDNEQFF.

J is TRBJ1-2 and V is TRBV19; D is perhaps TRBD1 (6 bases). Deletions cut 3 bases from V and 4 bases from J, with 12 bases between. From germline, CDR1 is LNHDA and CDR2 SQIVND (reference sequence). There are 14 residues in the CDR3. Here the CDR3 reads CASSIGQKFYGYTF. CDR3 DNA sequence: TGTGCCAGTAGTATTGGACAGAAGTTCTATGGCTACACCTTC.

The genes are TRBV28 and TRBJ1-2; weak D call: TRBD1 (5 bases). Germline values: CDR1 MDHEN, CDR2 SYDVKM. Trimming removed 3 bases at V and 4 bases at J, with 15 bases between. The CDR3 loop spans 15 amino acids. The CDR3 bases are TGTGCCAGCAGTTTTCCGGGGGGGTTGTCCTATGGCTACACCTTC. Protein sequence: CASSFPGGLSYGYTF.

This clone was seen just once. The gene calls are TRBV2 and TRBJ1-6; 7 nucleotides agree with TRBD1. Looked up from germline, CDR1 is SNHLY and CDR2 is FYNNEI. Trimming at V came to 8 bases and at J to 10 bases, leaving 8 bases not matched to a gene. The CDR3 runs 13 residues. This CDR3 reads CASGTLGGSPLHF. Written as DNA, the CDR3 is TGTGCCAGCGGGACTTTAGGGGGCTCACCCCTCCACTTT.

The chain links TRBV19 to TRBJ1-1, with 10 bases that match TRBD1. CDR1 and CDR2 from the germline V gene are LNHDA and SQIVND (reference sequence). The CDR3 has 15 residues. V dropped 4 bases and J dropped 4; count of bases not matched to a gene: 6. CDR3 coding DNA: TGTGCCAGTAGTACGACGGACAGGGGGAGCACTGAAGCTTTCTTT. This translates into CASSTTDRGSTEAFF.

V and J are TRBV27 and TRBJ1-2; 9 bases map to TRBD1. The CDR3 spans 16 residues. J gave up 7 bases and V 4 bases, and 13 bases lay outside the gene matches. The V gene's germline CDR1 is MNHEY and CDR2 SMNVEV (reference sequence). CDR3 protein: CASSSHPGQGLLGYTF. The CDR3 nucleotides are TGTGCCAGCAGTTCACATCCGGGACAGGGTCTTCTTGGCTACACCTTC.

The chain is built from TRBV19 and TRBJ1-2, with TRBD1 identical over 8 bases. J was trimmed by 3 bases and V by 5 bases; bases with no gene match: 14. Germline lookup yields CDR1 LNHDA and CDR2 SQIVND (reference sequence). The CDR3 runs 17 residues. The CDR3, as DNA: TGTGCCAGTAGTGATCAGGGGGCTTCCGCTATCTACTATGGCTACACCTTC. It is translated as CASSDQGASAIYYGYTF.

DNA of the CDR3: TGTGCCAGCAGCGTAGGGACATACCAAGAGACCCAGTACTTC. As protein: CASSVGTYQETQYF. This sequence joins TRBV9 and TRBJ2-5; tentative D call: TRBD1 (5 bases). Germline CDR1 and CDR2: SGDLS and YYNGEE. There are 14 residues in the CDR3. V was trimmed by 0 bases and J by 0 bases, leaving 6 bases between them.

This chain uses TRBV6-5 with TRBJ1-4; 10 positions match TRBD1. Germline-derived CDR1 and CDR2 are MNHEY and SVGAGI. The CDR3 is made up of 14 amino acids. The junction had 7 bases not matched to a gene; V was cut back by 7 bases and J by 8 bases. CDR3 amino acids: CASNEGQGKEKLFF. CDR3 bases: TGTGCCAGCAACGAGGGACAGGGGAAGGAAAAACTGTTTTTT.

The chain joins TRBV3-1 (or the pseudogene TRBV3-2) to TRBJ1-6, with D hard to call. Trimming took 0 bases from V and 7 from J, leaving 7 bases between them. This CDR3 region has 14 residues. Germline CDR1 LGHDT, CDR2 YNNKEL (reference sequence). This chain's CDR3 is CASSQEIRNSPLHF. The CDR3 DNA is TGTGCCAGCAGCCAAGAGATTCGGAATTCACCCCTCCACTTT.

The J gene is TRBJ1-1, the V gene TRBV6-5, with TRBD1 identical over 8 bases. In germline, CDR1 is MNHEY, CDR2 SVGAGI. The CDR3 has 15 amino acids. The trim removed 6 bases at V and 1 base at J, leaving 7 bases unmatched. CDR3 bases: TGTGCCAGCAGGACCAGGGGGCTTGGGAACACTGAAGCTTTCTTT. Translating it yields CASRTRGLGNTEAFF.

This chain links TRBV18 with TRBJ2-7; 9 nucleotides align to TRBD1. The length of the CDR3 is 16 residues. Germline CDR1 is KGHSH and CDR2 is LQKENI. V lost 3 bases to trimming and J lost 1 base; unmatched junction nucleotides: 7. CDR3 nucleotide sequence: TGTGCCAGCTCACCGGGACAGGGAGGGTTTTCCTACGAGCAGTACTTC. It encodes CASSPGQGGFSYEQYF.

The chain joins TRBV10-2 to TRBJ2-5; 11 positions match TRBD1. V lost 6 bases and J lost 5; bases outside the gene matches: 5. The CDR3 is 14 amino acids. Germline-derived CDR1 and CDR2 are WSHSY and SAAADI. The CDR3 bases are TGCGCCAGCAGACCGGGACAGGGGGGTGAGACCCAGTACTTC. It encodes CASRPGQGGETQYF.

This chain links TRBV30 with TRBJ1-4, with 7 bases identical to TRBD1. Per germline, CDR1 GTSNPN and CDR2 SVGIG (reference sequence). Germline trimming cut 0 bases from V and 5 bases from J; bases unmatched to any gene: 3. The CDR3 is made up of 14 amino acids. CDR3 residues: CAWSVGQLNEKLFF. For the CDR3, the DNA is TGTGCCTGGAGTGTGGGACAGCTGAATGAAAAACTGTTTTTT. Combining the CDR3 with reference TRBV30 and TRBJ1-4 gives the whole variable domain SQTIHQWPATLVQPVGSPLSLECTVEGTSNPNLYWYRQAAGRGLQLLFYSVGIGQISSEVPQNLSASRPQDRQFILSSKKLLLSDSGFYLCAWSVGQLNEKLFFGSGTQLSVL.

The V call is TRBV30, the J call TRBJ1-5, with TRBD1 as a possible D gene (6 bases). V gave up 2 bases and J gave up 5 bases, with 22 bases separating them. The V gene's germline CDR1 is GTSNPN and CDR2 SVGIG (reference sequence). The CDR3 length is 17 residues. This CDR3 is CAWSQGPDSLGYQPQHF. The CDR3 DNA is TGTGCCTGGAGTCAAGGGCCGGACAGTTTGGGCTATCAGCCCCAGCATTTT.

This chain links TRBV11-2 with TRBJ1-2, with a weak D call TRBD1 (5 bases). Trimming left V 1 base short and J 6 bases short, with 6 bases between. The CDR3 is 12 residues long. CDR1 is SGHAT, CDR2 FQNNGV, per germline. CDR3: CASSLAGDGYTF. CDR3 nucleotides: TGTGCCAGCAGCTTAGCGGGGGATGGCTACACCTTC.

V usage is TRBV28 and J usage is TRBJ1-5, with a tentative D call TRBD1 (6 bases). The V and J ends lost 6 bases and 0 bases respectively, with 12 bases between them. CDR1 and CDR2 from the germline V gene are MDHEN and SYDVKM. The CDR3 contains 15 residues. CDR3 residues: CASSRGLYSNQPQHF. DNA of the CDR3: TGTGCCAGCAGCAGGGGCCTATATAGCAATCAGCCCCAGCATTTT.

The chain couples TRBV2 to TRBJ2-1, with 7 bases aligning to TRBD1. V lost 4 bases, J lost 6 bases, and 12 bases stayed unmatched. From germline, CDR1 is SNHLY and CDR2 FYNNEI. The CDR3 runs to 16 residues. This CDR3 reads CASSGGSTGDANEQFF. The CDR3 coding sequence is TGTGCCAGCAGTGGGGGATCTACAGGGGACGCCAATGAGCAGTTCTTC.